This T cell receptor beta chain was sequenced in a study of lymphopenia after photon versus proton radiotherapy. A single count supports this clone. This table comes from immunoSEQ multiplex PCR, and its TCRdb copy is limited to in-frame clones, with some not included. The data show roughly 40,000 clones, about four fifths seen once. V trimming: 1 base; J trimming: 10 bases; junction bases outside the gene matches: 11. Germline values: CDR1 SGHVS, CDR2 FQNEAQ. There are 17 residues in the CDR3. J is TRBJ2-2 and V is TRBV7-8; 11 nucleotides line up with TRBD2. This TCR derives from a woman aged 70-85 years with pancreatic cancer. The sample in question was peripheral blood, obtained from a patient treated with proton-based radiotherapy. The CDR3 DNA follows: TGTGCCAGCAGCTTAGATTGGTTAGCGGGAGGGCCGAAGGAGCTGTTTTTT. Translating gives CASSLDWLAGGPKELFF.